Listed below are T cell receptor beta chains from one sample, sequenced in a study of T-cell reconstitution after alpha-beta-depleted transplantation in children. TCRdb re-analysed the PCR reads in MiXCR, keeping a single row per CDR3 protein. This sample has over 150,000 distinct CDR3 sequences, with 5.5% to 7% found just once. The source was PBMCs, collected before TCRalphabeta/CD19-depleted stem cell transplant. Source of these receptors: a boy aged 2 to 10 with acute lymphoblastic leukemia, due to receive a stem cell transplant. Both conserved end residues are part of each CDR3. Each record gives: D gene, clone size, J gene, V gene, CDR3 protein, CDR3 DNA. D genes are given only for firm matches. Some rows mark clone size as missing; the rest say once, few, many or name a class of expanded clone.

- many TRBJ2-5 TRBV12-3/TRBV12-4 CASSYIVAETQYF TGTGCCAGCAGTTACATCGTCGCAGAGACCCAGTACTTC
- many TRBJ1-1 TRBV29-1 CSAGRISEAFF TGCAGCGCTGGCCGGATCAGTGAAGCTTTCTTT
- many TRBJ2-2 TRBV2 CASSESVNTGELFF TGTGCCAGCAGTGAATCCGTGAACACCGGGGAGCTGTTTTTT
TRBD1 few TRBJ1-2 TRBV29-1 CSVVTGGIDYGYTF TGCAGCGTTGTGACAGGGGGTATCGACTATGGCTACACCTTC
- many TRBJ2-1 TRBV29-1 CSVDRGRVDEQFF TGCAGCGTTGACCGGGGGCGGGTCGATGAGCAGTTCTTC
- few TRBJ1-2 TRBV5-1 CASSLSQGIGGYTF TGCGCCAGCAGCTTGAGCCAGGGGATTGGGGGCTACACCTTC
- - TRBJ2-1 TRBV28 CASDRKSNEQFF TGTGCCAGCGACAGGAAGAGTAATGAGCAGTTCTTC
- many TRBJ1-4 TRBV7-9 CASSLGVQGNEKLFF TGTGCCAGCAGCTTAGGTGTACAGGGAAATGAAAAACTGTTTTTT
TRBD2 many TRBJ2-3 TRBV5-6 CASRRGGGVTDTQYF TGTGCCAGCAGGCGTGGGGGGGGAGTCACAGATACGCAGTATTTT
- - TRBJ1-1 TRBV7-9 CASSFSGRGFMNTEAFF TGTGCCAGCAGCTTCAGCGGCAGGGGTTTCATGAACACTGAAGCTTTCTTT
TRBD1 - TRBJ2-7 TRBV2 CASSRYKDRVISYEQYF TGTGCCAGCAGTCGGTACAAGGACAGGGTGATATCCTACGAGCAGTACTTC
- - TRBJ1-3 TRBV2 CASSTPGVPGNTIYF TGTGCCAGCAGTACACCGGGAGTCCCTGGAAACACCATATATTTT
- - TRBJ2-5 TRBV20-1 CSASILALETQYF TGCAGTGCTAGTATCCTAGCTCTCGAGACCCAGTACTTC
- - TRBJ1-6 TRBV7-9 CASSLVGPGPNSPLHF TGTGCCAGCAGCTTAGTGGGGCCAGGGCCCAATTCACCCCTCCACTTT
TRBD2 medium-sized TRBJ2-5 TRBV7-9 CASSPRTSGSLAETQYF TGTGCCAGCAGCCCTCGGACTAGCGGGAGCTTGGCAGAGACCCAGTACTTC
- few TRBJ2-3 TRBV12-3/TRBV12-4 CASSLWRGGDTQYF TGTGCCAGCAGTTTGTGGAGGGGGGGAGATACGCAGTATTTT
TRBD1 - TRBJ2-2 TRBV15 CATSRTPPGQGAYLGELFF TGTGCCACCAGCAGGACCCCCCCAGGACAGGGGGCTTATTTAGGGGAGCTGTTTTTT
TRBD1 few TRBJ1-5 TRBV5-1 CASSVGTGGQPQHF TGCGCCAGCAGCGTCGGGACAGGGGGTCAGCCCCAGCATTTT
TRBD2 few TRBJ2-4 TRBV20-1 CSASLGSGSQENIQYF TGCAGTGCTAGTCTCGGGAGCGGGAGTCAGGAGAACATTCAGTACTTC
TRBD2 few TRBJ2-5 TRBV15 CATSTRERGPRETQYF TGTGCCACCAGCACCCGAGAGCGGGGGCCGAGGGAGACCCAGTACTTC
- many TRBJ2-7 TRBV27 CASSLHPFTVTYEQYF TGTGCCAGCAGTTTACATCCCTTTACAGTGACCTACGAGCAGTACTTC
- many TRBJ1-4 TRBV3-1 CASSQGTNEKLFF TGTGCCAGCAGCCAAGGGACTAATGAAAAACTGTTTTTT
- few TRBJ1-2 TRBV12-3/TRBV12-4 CASTPFGDGYTF TGTGCCAGCACTCCCTTCGGGGATGGCTACACCTTC
- many TRBJ2-1 TRBV6-2/TRBV6-3 CASKIPGVTYNEQFF TGTGCCAGCAAAATCCCGGGAGTGACCTACAATGAGCAGTTCTTC
- many TRBJ1-5 TRBV28 CASSFSADRNQPQHF TGTGCCAGCAGTTTCTCGGCAGACAGAAATCAGCCCCAGCATTTT
TRBD2 many TRBJ2-1 TRBV4-1 CASTRSSGFYNEQFF TGCGCCAGCACCCGATCTAGCGGGTTTTACAATGAGCAGTTCTTC
- - TRBJ2-5 TRBV11-2 CASSSALETQYF TGTGCCAGCAGCTCGGCGTTGGAGACCCAGTACTTC
- many TRBJ2-7 TRBV20-1 CSALSNGGAYEQYF TGCAGTGCCCTATCAAACGGTGGGGCCTACGAGCAGTACTTC
- many TRBJ2-1 TRBV7-3 CASSPGAGFNEQFF TGTGCCAGCAGCCCCGGGGCGGGATTCAATGAGCAGTTCTTC